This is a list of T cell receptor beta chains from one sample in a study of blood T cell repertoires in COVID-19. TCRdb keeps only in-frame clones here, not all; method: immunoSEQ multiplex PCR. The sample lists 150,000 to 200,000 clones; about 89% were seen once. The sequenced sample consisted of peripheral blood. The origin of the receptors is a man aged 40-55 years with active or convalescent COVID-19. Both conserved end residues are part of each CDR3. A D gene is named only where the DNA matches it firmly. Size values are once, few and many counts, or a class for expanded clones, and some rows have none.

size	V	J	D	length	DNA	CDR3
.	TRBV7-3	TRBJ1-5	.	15	TGTGCCAGCAGCTCCCCCCCCCGGAGAAATCAGCCCCAGCATTTT	CASSSPPRRNQPQHF
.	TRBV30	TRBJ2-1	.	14	TGTGCCTGGAGCCGCGTTAGCTCCTACAATGAGCAGTTCTTC	CAWSRVSSYNEQFF
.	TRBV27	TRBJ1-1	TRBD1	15	TGTGCCAGCGGACGACCGGGACAGGGGGACACTGAAGCTTTCTTT	CASGRPGQGDTEAFF
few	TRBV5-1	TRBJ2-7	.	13	TGCGCCAGCAGCTTGGGACAGGTGTACGAGCAGTACTTC	CASSLGQVYEQYF
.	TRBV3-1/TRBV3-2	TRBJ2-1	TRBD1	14	TGTGCCAGCAGCCCCAACCGACAGGGCAATGAGCAGTTCTTC	CASSPNRQGNEQFF
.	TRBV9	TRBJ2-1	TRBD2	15	TGTGCCAGCAGCGTCGACCTCCTACTAGCGAATGAGCAGTTCTTC	CASSVDLLLANEQFF
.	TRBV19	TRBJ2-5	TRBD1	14	TGTGCCAGTAGTATAGGCAGGGGGCAAGAGACCCAGTACTTC	CASSIGRGQETQYF
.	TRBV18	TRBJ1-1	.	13	TGTGCCAGCTCATCCCAGAAGAACACTGAAGCTTTCTTT	CASSSQKNTEAFF
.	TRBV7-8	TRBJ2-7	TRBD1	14	TGTGCCAGCAGCTTACTGGGACAGTACTACGAGCAGTACTTC	CASSLLGQYYEQYF
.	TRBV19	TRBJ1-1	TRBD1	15	TGTGCCAGTAGTATTCTGACAGGGGCGAACACTGAAGCTTTCTTT	CASSILTGANTEAFF
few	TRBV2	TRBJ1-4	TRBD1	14	TGTGCCAGTAAAGGGACAGGGTTCAATGAAAAACTGTTTTTT	CASKGTGFNEKLFF
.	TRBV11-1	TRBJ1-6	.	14	TGTGCCAGCAGAATAACTGCAGGGAACTCACCCCTCCACTTT	CASRITAGNSPLHF